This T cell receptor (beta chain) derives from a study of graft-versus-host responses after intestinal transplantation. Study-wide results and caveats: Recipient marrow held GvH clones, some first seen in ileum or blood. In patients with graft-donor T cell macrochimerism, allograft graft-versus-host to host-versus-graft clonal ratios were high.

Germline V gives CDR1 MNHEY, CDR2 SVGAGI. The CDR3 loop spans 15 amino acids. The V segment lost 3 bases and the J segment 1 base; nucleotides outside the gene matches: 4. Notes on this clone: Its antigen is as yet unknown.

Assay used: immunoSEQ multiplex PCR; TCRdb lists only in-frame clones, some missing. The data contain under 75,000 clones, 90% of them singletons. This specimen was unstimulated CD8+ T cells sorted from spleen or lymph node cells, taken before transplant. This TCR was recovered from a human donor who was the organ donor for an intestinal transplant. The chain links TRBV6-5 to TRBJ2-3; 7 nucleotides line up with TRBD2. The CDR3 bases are TGTGCCAGCAGTTATCTGGCGGGGGGCACAGATACGCAGTATTTT. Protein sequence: CASSYLAGGTDTQYF.